This passage covers 22 T cell receptor beta chains from one sample sequenced in a study of T cell responses to AZD1222 COVID-19 vaccine. Some clones are missing from TCRdb's copy, which holds only in-frame ones; the method was immunoSEQ multiplex PCR. Of 90,000 to 100,000 clones in the sample, about 81% were seen once. This specimen was peripheral blood, taken 28 days after the second AZD1222 dose. Receptor source: an adult who received the AZD1222 COVID-19 vaccine.

This clone was seen more than once but under ten times. The rearrangement joins TRBV5-6 to TRBJ1-2; 8 bases line up with TRBD1. The CDR3 contains 15 residues. With V trimmed by 1 base and J by 4 bases, 6 bases remained unmatched. Germline V gene data show CDR1 as SGHDT and CDR2 as YYEEEE. The DNA for the CDR3 is TGTGCCAGCAGCTTGATGGACAGGGTTAGCTATGGCTACACCTTC. This sequence encodes CASSLMDRVSYGYTF.

The gene calls are TRBV6-5 and TRBJ1-6; 8 bases line up with TRBD1. The CDR3 contains 15 residues. Per the germline V gene, CDR1 is MNHEY and CDR2 is SVGAGI. V was clipped by 6 bases and J by 7 bases; unmatched bases: 8. This chain's CDR3 is CASRPPTGDNSPLHF. Written as DNA, the CDR3 is TGTGCCAGCAGACCCCCGACAGGGGACAATTCACCCCTCCACTTT.

The chain couples TRBV19 to TRBJ2-7; D remains unclear. Germline-derived CDR1 and CDR2 are LNHDA and SQIVND (reference sequence). V dropped 6 bases and J dropped 6 bases, with 18 bases sitting between them. The CDR3 covers 14 residues. This CDR3 is CASSTTWDGVEQYF. Written as DNA, the CDR3 is TGTGCCAGTAGCACTACATGGGATGGGGTCGAGCAGTACTTC.

The V and J genes are TRBV7-2 and TRBJ2-7; 10 nucleotides agree with TRBD1. With 6 bases clipped from V and 3 bases from J, the junction kept 8 bases outside the gene matches. CDR1 is SGHTA and CDR2 is FQGNSA in the germline V gene. CDR3 size: 15 residues. The CDR3 sequence is CASSRGQGRFYEQYF. Here the CDR3 DNA reads TGTGCCAGCAGTCGGGGACAGGGGAGATTCTACGAGCAGTACTTC.

The rearrangement uses TRBV19 and TRBJ2-3, with TRBD2 matching 7 bases. J gave up 4 bases and V 3 bases, and 10 bases lay outside the gene matches. From germline, CDR1 is LNHDA and CDR2 SQIVND (reference sequence). The CDR3 is made up of 16 amino acids. CDR3 sequence: CASSIRGSGKADTQYF. In nucleotides, the CDR3 is TGTGCCAGTAGTATTCGCGGCAGCGGGAAAGCAGATACGCAGTATTTT. Complete variable domain (other parts from reference TRBV19 and TRBJ2-3): DGGITQSPKYLFRKEGQNVTLSCEQNLNHDAMYWYRQDPGQGLRLIYYSQIVNDFQKGDIAEGYSVSREKKESFPLTVTSAQKNPTAFYLCASSIRGSGKADTQYFGPGTRLTVL.

This clone was detected only once. The J gene is TRBJ2-3, the V gene TRBV6-5; 11 nucleotides align to TRBD1. The CDR3 is 15 residues long. Germline V CDR1 and CDR2: MNHEY, SVGAGI. Germline trimming cut 4 bases from V and 3 bases from J; bases unmatched to any gene: 3. The CDR3, as DNA: TGTGCCAGCAGTTTTGGACAGGGGGCGACAGATACGCAGTATTTT. Its protein product is CASSFGQGATDTQYF.

The count of this clone is one. CDR3 residues: CASSPGYLGGQSEETQYF. The CDR3 DNA reads TGTGCCAGCAGCCCTGGGTACCTAGGGGGACAGTCAGAAGAGACCCAGTACTTC. The chain employs TRBV7-9 and TRBJ2-5; 7 nucleotides line up with TRBD1. J was trimmed by 3 bases and V by 5 bases; bases with no gene match: 18. Germline CDR1 and CDR2: SEHNR and FQNEAQ (reference sequence). The CDR3 is 18 amino acids.

The gene calls are TRBV19 and TRBJ1-5, with a tentative D call TRBD1 (6 bases). Germline V gene lookup returns CDR1 LNHDA and CDR2 SQIVND (reference sequence). Trimming took off 7 bases at V and 6 bases at J, with 22 bases between the two ends. This CDR3 has 16 residues. In DNA form, the CDR3 reads TGTGCCAGTACTGCGAGGGGGGGATTGGGGAGTCAGCCCCAGCATTTT. Translation gives CASTARGGLGSQPQHF.

The chain combines TRBV3-1 (or the pseudogene TRBV3-2) with TRBJ2-1; 10 bases align to TRBD2. The trim removed 4 bases at V and 0 bases at J, leaving 6 bases unmatched. The CDR3 has 17 amino acids. The germline CDR1 and CDR2 sequences are LGHDT and YNNKEL (reference sequence). The CDR3 loop reads CASSPGRTSGSYNEQFF. The CDR3 nucleotides read TGTGCCAGCAGCCCAGGCAGGACTAGCGGCTCCTACAATGAGCAGTTCTTC.

The sample holds one count of this clone. The chain is built from TRBV5-1 and TRBJ1-5; TRBD1 agrees at 10 bases. Losses at the gene ends were 4 bases for V and 6 bases for J; bases not matched to a gene: 7. Germline V CDR1 and CDR2: SGHRS, YFSETQ. There are 15 residues in the CDR3. Here the CDR3 DNA reads TGCGCCAGCAGCCCGGGGACAGGGGATGGTCAGCCCCAGCATTTT. It is translated as CASSPGTGDGQPQHF.

The V gene is TRBV7-8, the J gene TRBJ1-6, with no clear D. V was shortened by 1 base and J by 4 bases, with 5 bases between the two germline ends. The CDR3 has 14 amino acids. Germline CDR1 and CDR2: SGHVS and FQNEAQ. In nucleotides, the CDR3 is TGTGCCAGCAGCTTAGAGGCGTATAATTCACCCCTCCACTTT. Translating gives CASSLEAYNSPLHF.

The chain links TRBV12-3 or TRBV12-4 to TRBJ2-1, with TRBD1 identical over 7 bases. The J segment lost 6 bases and the V segment lost 3 bases, leaving 2 bases of the junction unmatched. The CDR3 consists of 13 residues. CDR3 sequence: CASSFDRVNEQFF. In DNA, the CDR3 is TGTGCCAGCAGTTTTGACAGGGTCAATGAGCAGTTCTTC.

The rearrangement uses TRBV5-1 and TRBJ2-3; D possibly uses TRBD1 or TRBD2 (5 bases each). The ends were cut back, 5 bases at V and 1 base at J, with 11 bases in the middle. Germline V gene data show CDR1 as SGHRS and CDR2 as YFSETQ. The CDR3 is 14 residues long. The CDR3 DNA reads as TGCGCCAGCAGTGAGGGACCGGGCACAGATACGCAGTATTTT. Residues: CASSEGPGTDTQYF.

V is TRBV7-9 and J is TRBJ1-6; TRBD1 is a possible D gene (6 bases). Trimming left V 6 bases short and J 9 bases short, with 21 bases between. CDR3 length: 16 amino acids. Per the germline V gene, CDR1 is SEHNR and CDR2 is FQNEAQ (reference sequence). The CDR3 DNA reads TGTGCCAGCAGTCGAACCCAAACAGGGAGGGGTTCACCCCTCCACTTT. Translation gives CASSRTQTGRGSPLHF.

The chain couples TRBV11-3 to TRBJ2-3; D uncertain. This CDR3 contains 16 residues. Germline V gene lookup returns CDR1 SGHNT and CDR2 YENEEA. Between the trimmed V and J ends, which lost 2 bases and 4 bases, there was a span of 16 bases. CDR3 bases: TGTGCCAGCAGCTTAAGGTCTTGGCAGAGCGCAGATACGCAGTATTTT. The encoded protein is CASSLRSWQSADTQYF.

The chain links TRBV5-8 to TRBJ1-5, with 7 bases matching TRBD1. The CDR3 loop spans 18 amino acids. Germline V gene sequence: CDR1 SGHTS, CDR2 YDEGEE. V was clipped by 0 bases and J by 3 bases; unmatched bases: 12. The CDR3 DNA sequence: TGTGCCAGCAGCTTGGCACTTATGACAGGGTACATCAATCAGCCCCAGCATTTT. Translating it yields CASSLALMTGYINQPQHF.

This clone turned up a few times. V is TRBV6-5 and J is TRBJ2-7; 8 positions match TRBD1. The CDR3 length is 14 residues. V lost 7 bases, J lost 2 bases, and 7 bases stayed unmatched. In germline, CDR1 is MNHEY, CDR2 SVGAGI. The chain's CDR3 is CASTPRQGPYEQYF. CDR3 in DNA: TGTGCCAGCACCCCTCGACAGGGGCCCTACGAGCAGTACTTC.

The chain is built from TRBV6-5 and TRBJ1-1, with 7 bases that match TRBD1. The CDR3 consists of 14 residues. CDR1 MNHEY and CDR2 SVGAGI come from the germline V gene. V was clipped by 5 bases and J by 0 bases; unmatched bases: 3. The CDR3 loop is CASSMDRLNTEAFF. The CDR3 nucleotides are TGTGCCAGCAGTATGGACAGGTTGAACACTGAAGCTTTCTTT.

This chain joins TRBV10-3 and TRBJ1-2, with a weak D call TRBD1 (5 bases). Germline CDR1 and CDR2: ENHRY and SYGVKD. V was trimmed by 3 bases and J by 2 bases, leaving 10 bases between them. The length of the CDR3 is 14 residues. In nucleotides, the CDR3 is TGTGCCATCAGTGATTTGGGGCGAAACTATGGCTACACCTTC. Translating it yields CAISDLGRNYGYTF.

The table lists this clone with a count of one. This chain joins TRBV7-9 and TRBJ2-3, with 10 bases fitting TRBD1. Germline CDR1 SEHNR, CDR2 FQNEAQ (reference sequence). V was pared by 5 bases and J by 7 bases, with 9 bases of the junction left unmatched. CDR3 size: 15 residues. CDR3 amino acids: CASSPPGQGLNTQYF. DNA for the CDR3: TGTGCCAGCAGCCCGCCGGGACAGGGGTTAAATACGCAGTATTTT.

The gene calls are TRBV9 and TRBJ2-3; 7 bases are a match to TRBD2. There are 15 residues in the CDR3. CDR1 and CDR2 (germline): SGDLS, YYNGEE. The J segment lost 3 bases and the V segment lost 2 bases, leaving 6 bases of the junction unmatched. As DNA, the CDR3 is TGTGCCAGCAGCGTCTACGGGGGGAAAACAGATACGCAGTATTTT. This gives the protein CASSVYGGKTDTQYF.

The chain joins TRBV3-1 (or the pseudogene TRBV3-2) to TRBJ1-1, with no clear D. The CDR3 runs to 16 residues. Germline CDR1 and CDR2: LGHDT and YNNKEL (reference sequence). Trimming removed 5 bases from V and 5 bases from J, with 21 bases in between. The chain's CDR3 is CASSYRGKGLRTEAFF. The CDR3 DNA follows: TGTGCCAGCAGCTACCGAGGGAAGGGTTTACGAACTGAAGCTTTCTTT.